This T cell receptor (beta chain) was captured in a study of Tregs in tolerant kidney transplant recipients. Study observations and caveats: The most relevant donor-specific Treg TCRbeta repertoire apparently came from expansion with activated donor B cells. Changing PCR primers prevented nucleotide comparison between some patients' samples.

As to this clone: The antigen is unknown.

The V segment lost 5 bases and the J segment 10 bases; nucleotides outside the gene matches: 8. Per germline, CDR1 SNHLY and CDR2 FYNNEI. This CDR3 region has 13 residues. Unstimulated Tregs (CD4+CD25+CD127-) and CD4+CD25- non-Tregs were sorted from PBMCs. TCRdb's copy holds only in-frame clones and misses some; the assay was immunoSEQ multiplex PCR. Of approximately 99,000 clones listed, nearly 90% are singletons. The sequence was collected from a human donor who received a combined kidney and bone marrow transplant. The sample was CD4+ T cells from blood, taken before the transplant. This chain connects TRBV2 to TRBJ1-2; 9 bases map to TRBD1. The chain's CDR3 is CASSLDRGLDYTF. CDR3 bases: TGTGCCAGCAGTCTGGACAGGGGCTTAGACTACACCTTC.